This T cell receptor (beta chain) was found in a study of OX40 agonist ivuxolimab in advanced cancers. Study-wide context: Ivuxolimab was a fully human IgG2 agonistic monoclonal antibody targeting the costimulatory receptor OX40 (CD134). Intravenous ivuxolimab was administered to patients every 2 weeks at six dose levels: 0.01, 0.1, 0.3, 1.5, 3 and 10 mg/kg. Of the approximately 50 dose-escalation patients, hepatocellular carcinoma was present in about 20, melanoma in some 15, renal cell carcinoma in 9 and head and neck cancer in 9. In the dose-escalation cohort, 82.7% of patients were male, and the mean age was roughly 60 years, with a range of roughly 20 to 80. Patients were allowed to have had prior anti-PD-1, anti-PD-L1 or anti-CTLA-4 therapy, and around two fifths of the dose-escalation patients had been treated with checkpoint inhibitors. Partial responses were achieved by three dose-escalation patients, of whom one had hepatocellular carcinoma and two had cutaneous melanoma. The point of sequencing TCRbeta in the periphery was to test whether ivuxolimab changed TCR sequence diversity and drove clonal T-cell expansion. The paper covers the monotherapy dose-escalation part of the phase I ivuxolimab trial, which included N ≈ 50 patients. Summary of the overall study and its limitations: At doses of 0.1 to 3.0 mg/kg, clonal expansion of both CD4+ and CD8+ blood T cells was observed from baseline to week 6. After ivuxolimab, expanded clones were on average more numerous among CD8+ T cells than among CD4+ T cells. Partial responders in the 0.1-3.0 mg/kg groups had among the lowest normalized peripheral clonal expansion, especially among CD8+ T cells. Low levels of normalized T-cell clonal expansion were also seen in some nonresponding patients. The antigen specificity of the clonally expanded peripheral T cells was not determined.

Patients with a history of autoimmune disease or receiving systemic immunosuppression were excluded from the trial. Peripheral blood for TCR sequencing was collected from all dose cohorts at baseline, on cycle 4 day 1, and on cycle 7 day 1. Samples were obtained from an open-label, multicenter, first-in-human phase I dose-escalation trial of ivuxolimab. The trial enrolled adults with locally advanced or metastatic head and neck squamous cell, hepatocellular, melanoma or renal cell carcinoma. CD4+ and CD8+ T cells were sorted separately from peripheral blood before TCR sequencing. This clone was counted a single time. Its antigen is not yet known. Per-base quality was not reported, and no clone a single base away is much larger than it. To sequence the TCRbeta CDR3 region, genomic DNA was isolated from the sorted cells. The immunoSEQ Assay was used for sequencing of TCRbeta CDR3 regions. The table comes from immuneACCESS by way of TCRdb, which keeps in-frame sequences with V and J called. Part of the clones is missing from these tables; in studies checked, under half for an unresolved V gene and the rest for unknown reasons. In this sample the table shows over 80,000 clones, about 90% of which occur a single time. Of the sample, around 0.44% falls within the top ten clones.

CDR1 and CDR2, per the germline V gene, are SGHTA and FQGNSA. V and J lose 6 bases and 8 bases, and a span of 16 bases separates them. The CDR3 spans 13 residues, from the cysteine through the phenylalanine. Here the CDR3 DNA is all that survives: 39 bases in frame from base 1. This TCR was sampled from an adult with an advanced solid tumor such as melanoma, head and neck, liver or kidney cancer. This sequence uses TRBV7-2 and TRBJ1-1; the D gene is perhaps TRBD1, on 5 matching bases. Sequenced material: CD4+ or CD8+ T cells sorted from blood, taken in a trial of the OX40 agonist ivuxolimab. The base sequence is TGTGCCAGCAGTTCAGGGACCCTACTCGAAGCTTTCTTT. This gives the protein CASSSGTLLEAFF.